This entry features one TCR beta chain sequence. The genomic DNA of each subset was split evenly across several immunoSEQ plates. Each sorted subset replicate got 200 ng genomic DNA, roughly 30,000 genomes. Using immunoSEQ multiplex PCR, the repertoire was profiled, and TCRdb retains in-frame clones only, with some absent. The sample yields millions of clones, approximately 92% seen once. The entry originates in a study of shared clonotypes between healthy human individuals. The germline gives CDR1 MDHEN, CDR2 SYDVKM. V dropped 6 bases and J dropped 1 base, with 16 bases sitting between them. The CDR3 runs 15 residues.

Specimen: naive CD4+ T cells sorted from blood. Subset defined: CD45RA+ positively selected. The chain is built from TRBV28 and TRBJ2-7; no reliable D call. This receptor was taken from a man aged 18 to 29 in good health. The CDR3 spells CASSLPGPGSYEQYF. CDR3 coding DNA: TGTGCCAGCAGCCTACCTGGGCCAGGATCCTACGAGCAGTACTTC.